A single sample gave rise to the 29 T cell receptor beta chains below, sequenced in a study of cytomegalovirus exposure and HLA in healthy donors. This PCR relied on a set of 60 Vbeta primers and 13 Jbeta primers. Repertoires were generated with immunoSEQ multiplex PCR, while TCRdb's copy carries only in-frame clones and drops some. The sample lists around 130,000 clones; about 79% were seen once. Sample: PBMCs. The receptors were sampled from a man aged 45-65 years in good health and CMV-seronegative.

The V gene is TRBV6-4, the J gene TRBJ2-2, with 9 positions matching TRBD1. V trimming: 6 bases; J trimming: 6 bases; junction bases outside the gene matches: 8. From germline, CDR1 is MRHNA and CDR2 SNTAGT. The CDR3 runs to 15 residues. DNA of the CDR3: TGTGCCAGCAGAGCGTCACAGGGGGCAGCCGGGGAGCTGTTTTTT. Its translation: CASRASQGAAGELFF.

The chain recombines TRBV4-3 with TRBJ2-1; 16 bases are shared with TRBD2. V dropped 0 bases and J dropped 7; count of bases not matched to a gene: 9. Germline CDR1 LGHNA, CDR2 YSLEER. The CDR3 runs 19 residues. CDR3 loop: CASSQDGTSGGARGNEQFF. CDR3 nucleotide sequence: TGCGCCAGCAGCCAAGACGGGACTAGCGGGGGGGCAAGGGGGAATGAGCAGTTCTTC.

The chain links TRBV29-1 to TRBJ2-2; a possible D gene is TRBD2 (5 bases). Trimming shortened V by 1 base and J by 3 bases, and 9 bases separated the two germline ends. Germline V gene data show CDR1 as SQVTM and CDR2 as ANQGSEA. This CDR3 comprises 14 residues. CDR3 region: CSVEAGFDTGELFF. CDR3 nucleotide sequence: TGCAGCGTTGAAGCGGGGTTCGACACCGGGGAGCTGTTTTTT.

The genes are TRBV5-1 and TRBJ2-5; D remains ambiguous. This CDR3 has 13 residues. Trimming removed 1 base from V and 1 base from J, with 5 bases in between. The germline CDR1 and CDR2 sequences are SGHRS and YFSETQ. The CDR3 bases are TGCGCCAGCAGCTTGTACTCCCAAGAGACCCAGTACTTC. Translated: CASSLYSQETQYF.

V is TRBV4-2 and J is TRBJ2-2; 8 bases align to TRBD1. Unmatched junction bases numbered 10, after V lost 2 bases and J lost 5 bases. Looked up from germline, CDR1 is LGHNA and CDR2 is YNFKEQ. The CDR3 has 17 residues. The CDR3 coding sequence is TGTGCCAGCAGCCAAAAGCGACAGGGGCGATGGACCGGGGAGCTGTTTTTT. It encodes CASSQKRQGRWTGELFF.

V is TRBV7-9 and J is TRBJ2-1; 13 bases match TRBD2. There are 18 residues in the CDR3. Germline V lookup: CDR1 SEHNR, CDR2 FQNEAQ (reference sequence). The junction had 7 bases not matched to a gene; V was cut back by 5 bases and J by 0 bases. The CDR3 loop is CASSPGTSGASSYNEQFF. As DNA, the CDR3 is TGTGCCAGCAGCCCGGGGACTAGCGGGGCCAGCTCCTACAATGAGCAGTTCTTC.

This clone was counted between two and nine times. The J gene is TRBJ2-7, the V gene TRBV4-1; 7 positions match TRBD1. V shed 1 base, J shed 1 base, and the junction held 4 bases outside the gene matches. Germline V CDR1 and CDR2: MGHRA, YSYEKL. There are 15 residues in the CDR3. CDR3 protein: CASSQGGTASYEQYF. The CDR3 region has the DNA TGCGCCAGCAGCCAAGGTGGGACAGCGTCCTACGAGCAGTACTTC.

The rearrangement links TRBV19 to TRBJ1-2, with D perhaps matching TRBD1 (6 bases). This CDR3 contains 12 residues. V was trimmed by 3 bases and J by 8 bases, leaving 10 bases between them. The germline CDR1 and CDR2 sequences are LNHDA and SQIVND (reference sequence). CDR3 in amino acids: CASSITGTGYTF. CDR3 nucleotides: TGTGCCAGTAGTATTACAGGGACCGGCTACACCTTC.

The chain joins TRBV19 to TRBJ1-5; 7 bases match TRBD1. This CDR3 has 16 residues. Germline CDR1 reads LNHDA; CDR2 reads SQIVND (reference sequence). J was trimmed by 0 bases and V by 5 bases; bases with no gene match: 7. CDR3 nucleotide sequence: TGTGCCAGTAGTGCTGGGACAGCTTATAGCAATCAGCCCCAGCATTTT. Translated, it gives CASSAGTAYSNQPQHF.

The chain has TRBV4-2 and TRBJ1-1, with a possible D match to TRBD1 (6 bases). The CDR3 runs to 15 residues. The germline V gene has CDR1 LGHNA and CDR2 YNFKEQ. Trimming stripped 1 base from V and 1 base from J, with 10 bases between. CDR3 protein: CASSQVATGNTEAFF. The DNA for the CDR3 is TGTGCCAGCAGCCAAGTTGCGACAGGGAACACTGAAGCTTTCTTT.

The rearrangement joins TRBV18 to TRBJ2-5; possible D gene TRBD1, 5 bases. Per the germline V gene, CDR1 is KGHSH and CDR2 is LQKENI. V was cut by 0 bases and J by 2 bases, with 7 bases left in between. The CDR3 runs to 14 residues. As DNA, the CDR3 is TGTGCCAGCTCACCACCCCGGACACAAGAGACCCAGTACTTC. It codes for CASSPPRTQETQYF.

This clone was seen only a few times. This chain links TRBV27 with TRBJ1-5; D uncertain. Trimming stripped 4 bases from V and 5 bases from J, with 9 bases between. From germline, CDR1 is MNHEY and CDR2 SMNVEV (reference sequence). The CDR3 has 13 residues. For the CDR3, the DNA is TGTGCCAGCAGTTCCTTTGTAGATCAGCCCCAGCATTTT. Translation: CASSSFVDQPQHF.

The V call is TRBV15, the J call TRBJ2-7; 11 bases agree with TRBD2. The CDR3 length is 15 residues. Germline CDR1 LNHNV, CDR2 YYDKDF (reference sequence). Unmatched junction bases numbered 3, after V lost 5 bases and J lost 0 bases. CDR3 nucleotide sequence: TGTGCCACCAGCCGGGGACTAGCGGACTCCTACGAGCAGTACTTC. The encoded protein is CATSRGLADSYEQYF.

The rearrangement uses TRBV2 and TRBJ1-6; 7 bases map to TRBD1. CDR3 length: 14 residues. CDR1 is SNHLY and CDR2 is FYNNEI in the germline V gene. J was trimmed by 7 bases and V by 6 bases; bases with no gene match: 6. The DNA of the CDR3 is TGTGCCAGCAGCCAGGGGGGCCGAAATTCACCCCTCCACTTT. It encodes CASSQGGRNSPLHF.

V and J are TRBV5-1 and TRBJ2-1, with 7 bases aligning to TRBD2. Trimming removed 6 bases from V and 3 bases from J; junction bases left unmatched: 9. Per the germline V gene, CDR1 is SGHRS and CDR2 is YFSETQ. The CDR3 runs 15 residues. As DNA, the CDR3 is TGCGCCAGCAAATGGATTCCGGGGGGCTACAATGAGCAGTTCTTC. Translated: CASKWIPGGYNEQFF. Drawing the rest from reference TRBV5-1 and TRBJ2-1, the complete variable domain is KAGVTQTPRYLIKTRGQQVTLSCSPISGHRSVSWYQQTPGQGLQFLFEYFSETQRNKGNFPGRFSGRQFSNSRSEMNVSTLELGDSALYLCASKWIPGGYNEQFFGPGTRLTVL.

This clone was recorded once. The chain couples TRBV19 to TRBJ1-4; D possibly corresponds to TRBD1 (6 bases). Germline V CDR1 and CDR2: LNHDA, SQIVND (reference sequence). There are 13 residues in the CDR3. The ends were cut back, 7 bases at V and 3 bases at J, with 9 bases in the middle. The chain's CDR3 is CASNRAPNEKLFF. In DNA form, the CDR3 reads TGTGCCAGTAACAGGGCCCCTAATGAAAAACTGTTTTTT.

This clone was counted a single time. The CDR3 loop reads CASGDSMNTEAFF. DNA of the CDR3: TGCGCCAGCGGGGACAGTATGAACACTGAAGCTTTCTTT. The genes are TRBV5-1 and TRBJ1-1, with TRBD1 matching 7 bases. The CDR3 contains 13 residues. After removal of 7 bases from V and 0 bases from J, the junction contained 3 bases not matched to a gene. CDR1 is SGHRS and CDR2 is YFSETQ in the germline V gene.

The chain carries TRBV14 and TRBJ1-2; TRBD1 agrees at 10 bases. In germline, CDR1 is SGHDN, CDR2 FVKESK. This CDR3 region has 14 residues. V dropped 4 bases and J dropped 1; count of bases not matched to a gene: 0. As DNA, the CDR3 is TGTGCCAGCAGCCGGGACAGGGGTAACTATGGCTACACCTTC. Its protein product is CASSRDRGNYGYTF.

The chain carries TRBV13 and TRBJ2-3; 7 bases agree with TRBD2. This CDR3 is 16 amino acids long. Losses at the gene ends were 0 bases for V and 4 bases for J; bases not matched to a gene: 7. Germline assignment: CDR1 PRHDT and CDR2 FYEKMQ (reference sequence). CDR3 loop: CASSLGLWGGSDTQYF. CDR3 in DNA: TGTGCCAGCAGCTTAGGTTTGTGGGGGGGGTCAGATACGCAGTATTTT. Together with reference TRBV13 and TRBJ2-3, the CDR3 gives the full variable domain: AAGVIQSPRHLIKEKRETATLKCYPIPRHDTVYWYQQGPGQDPQFLISFYEKMQSDKGSIPDRFSAQQFSDYHSELNMSSLELGDSALYFCASSLGLWGGSDTQYFGPGTRLTVL.

This sequence joins TRBV9 and TRBJ1-1, with 10 nucleotides matching TRBD1. Germline V gene lookup returns CDR1 SGDLS and CDR2 YYNGEE. CDR3 size: 18 residues. V lost 4 bases and J lost 0; bases outside the gene matches: 12. This CDR3 is CASSFRDRGSHMNTEAFF. The DNA of the CDR3 is TGTGCCAGCAGCTTCCGGGACAGGGGATCCCACATGAACACTGAAGCTTTCTTT.

This clone was observed a single time. This chain uses TRBV19 with TRBJ2-1; a possible D gene is TRBD1 (6 bases). This CDR3 has 14 amino acids. The V and J ends lost 6 bases and 3 bases respectively, with 12 bases between them. The germline gives CDR1 LNHDA, CDR2 SQIVND (reference sequence). CDR3 region: CASSPGQLYNEQFF. Here the CDR3 DNA reads TGTGCCAGTAGCCCTGGACAGCTCTACAATGAGCAGTTCTTC.

This clone occurred a few times. The chain carries TRBV9 and TRBJ1-2; the match to TRBD1 covers 8 bases. This CDR3 region has 15 residues. Per the germline V gene, CDR1 is SGDLS and CDR2 is YYNGEE. V lost 2 bases to trimming and J lost 5 bases; unmatched junction nucleotides: 8. The CDR3 protein is CASSVGQGAEYGYTF. The CDR3 DNA reads TGTGCCAGCAGCGTTGGGCAGGGGGCCGAGTATGGCTACACCTTC.

The V and J genes are TRBV5-6 and TRBJ2-2, with unresolved D. Germline V gene lookup returns CDR1 SGHDT and CDR2 YYEEEE. The V end was cut by 4 bases, the J end by 6 bases, with 10 bases between. This CDR3 contains 13 residues. The CDR3 sequence is CASSPNRAGELFF. The CDR3 region has the DNA TGTGCCAGCAGCCCTAATCGGGCCGGGGAGCTGTTTTTT.

This clone was counted once. The J gene is TRBJ1-1, the V gene TRBV4-2; D is undetermined. Germline CDR1 LGHNA, CDR2 YNFKEQ. This CDR3 region has 15 residues. Deletions cut 6 bases from V and 7 bases from J, with 21 bases between. As DNA, the CDR3 is TGTGCCAGCAGGCGGAGTGAGGAGGCTTCGGGTGAAGCTTTCTTT. This sequence encodes CASRRSEEASGEAFF.

The CDR3 sequence: CASSLGVRGGYGYTF. The DNA for the CDR3 is TGTGCCAGCAGCTTAGGCGTACGGGGGGGGTATGGCTACACCTTC. The gene calls are TRBV13 and TRBJ1-2, with a tentative D call TRBD1 (5 bases). V gave up 0 bases and J gave up 5 bases, with 13 bases separating them. The CDR3 covers 15 residues. The V gene's germline CDR1 is PRHDT and CDR2 FYEKMQ (reference sequence).

The count of this clone is one. This same CDR3 is encoded by further DNA sequences in the sample. The genes are TRBV7-2 and TRBJ2-7; D not resolved. The CDR3 runs 12 residues. Germline-derived CDR1 and CDR2 are SGHTA and FQGNSA. V gave up 2 bases and J gave up 1 base, with 3 bases separating them. The CDR3 bases are TGTGCCAGCAGCTTACGGTCCTACGAGCAGTACTTC. It codes for CASSLRSYEQYF.

The chain links TRBV19 to TRBJ1-5; D possibly corresponds to TRBD1 (6 bases). The CDR3 is 15 residues long. CDR1 and CDR2 (germline): LNHDA, SQIVND (reference sequence). V lost 6 bases, J lost 4 bases, and 16 bases lay in between. This CDR3 is CASSHGGRGNQPQHF. The DNA of the CDR3 is TGTGCCAGTAGCCACGGGGGGCGTGGGAATCAGCCCCAGCATTTT.

This chain connects TRBV6-1 to TRBJ1-5; 7 bases match TRBD1. The CDR3 has 15 residues. Germline CDR1 is MNHNS and CDR2 is SASEGT. V shed 6 bases and J 2 bases; nucleotides not matched to a gene: 7. The DNA of the CDR3 is TGTGCCAGCAGCTTCGACAGGGTTGGCAATCAGCCCCAGCATTTT. Translated: CASSFDRVGNQPQHF.

The V call is TRBV2, the J call TRBJ2-7; 8 bases align to TRBD1. V dropped 4 bases and J dropped 2; count of bases not matched to a gene: 4. The CDR3 consists of 14 residues. From germline, CDR1 is SNHLY and CDR2 FYNNEI. Here the CDR3 reads CASSGQGSTYEQYF. CDR3 in DNA: TGTGCCAGCAGTGGACAGGGGTCAACCTACGAGCAGTACTTC.